The sequence of this T cell receptor (beta chain) was determined in a study of blood T cell repertoires in COVID-19. Generated by immunoSEQ multiplex PCR, the TCRdb table keeps only in-frame clones and is missing some. The sample holds roughly 140,000 clones, around three quarters seen once. V shed 3 bases, J shed 3 bases, and the junction held 5 bases outside the gene matches. Germline V gives CDR1 SGHRS, CDR2 YFSETQ. CDR3 length: 14 amino acids. The source of this sequence is a man aged 60 to 75 with acute or convalescent COVID-19. The genes are TRBV5-1 and TRBJ2-7; 8 nucleotides agree with TRBD1. Material for sequencing was peripheral blood. CDR3 nucleotide sequence: TGCGCCAGCAGCTCCGGACAGGGATTCTACGAGCAGTACTTC. Its protein is CASSSGQGFYEQYF.